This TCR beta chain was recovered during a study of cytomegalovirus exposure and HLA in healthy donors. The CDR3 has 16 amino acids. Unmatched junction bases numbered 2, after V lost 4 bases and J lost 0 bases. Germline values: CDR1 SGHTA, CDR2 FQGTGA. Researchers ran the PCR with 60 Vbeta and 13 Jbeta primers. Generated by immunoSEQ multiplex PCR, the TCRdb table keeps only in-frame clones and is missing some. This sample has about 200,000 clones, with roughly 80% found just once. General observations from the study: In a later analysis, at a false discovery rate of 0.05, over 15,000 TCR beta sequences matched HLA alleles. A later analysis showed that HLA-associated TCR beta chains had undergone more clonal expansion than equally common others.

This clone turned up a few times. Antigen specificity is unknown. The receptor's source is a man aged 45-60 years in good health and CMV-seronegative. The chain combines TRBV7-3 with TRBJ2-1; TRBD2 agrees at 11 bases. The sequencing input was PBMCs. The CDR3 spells CASSYTSGSSYNEQFF. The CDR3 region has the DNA TGTGCCAGCAGCTACACTAGCGGGAGCTCCTACAATGAGCAGTTCTTC.